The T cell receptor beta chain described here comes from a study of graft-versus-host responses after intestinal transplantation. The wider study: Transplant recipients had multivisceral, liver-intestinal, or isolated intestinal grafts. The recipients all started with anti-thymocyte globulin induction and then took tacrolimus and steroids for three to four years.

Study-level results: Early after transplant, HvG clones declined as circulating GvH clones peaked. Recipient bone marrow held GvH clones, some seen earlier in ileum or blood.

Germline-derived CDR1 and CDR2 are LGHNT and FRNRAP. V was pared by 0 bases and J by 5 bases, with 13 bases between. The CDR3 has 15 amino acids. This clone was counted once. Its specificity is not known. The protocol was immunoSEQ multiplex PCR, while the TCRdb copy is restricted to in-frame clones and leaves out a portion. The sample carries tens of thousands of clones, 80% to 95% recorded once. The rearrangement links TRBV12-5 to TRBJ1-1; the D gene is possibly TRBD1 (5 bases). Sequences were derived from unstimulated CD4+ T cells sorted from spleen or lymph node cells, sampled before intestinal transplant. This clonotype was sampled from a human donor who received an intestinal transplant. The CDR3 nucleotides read TGTGCTAGTGGTTTGGTATTCCAGGGAAGGACTGAAGCTTTCTTT. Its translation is CASGLVFQGRTEAFF.